This TCR beta chain came from a study of cytomegalovirus exposure and HLA in healthy donors. 13 Jbeta primers and 60 Vbeta primers were used for the PCR. Repertoires were generated with immunoSEQ multiplex PCR, while TCRdb's copy carries only in-frame clones and drops some. The profile shows 110,000 to 150,000 clones, approximately 78% of them singletons. Each donor's status was that of a healthy bone marrow donor. Study-wide results and caveats: Beyond CMV serostatus, there was no information to go on about immune exposure. Across HLA loci, a later analysis found differing TCR association rates, with DRB1 most and HLA-C fewest. Sequence variants that were highly shared formed a cluster that was likely a sequencing artifact.

Worth noting for this clone: Its antigen remains unidentified.

The sequence was obtained from a woman in her late teens or twenties in good health and CMV-seropositive. Sample: PBMCs.

CDR3 region: CASSLGQEETQYF. CDR3 nucleotides: TGTGCCAGCAGCTTAGGCCAGGAAGAGACCCAGTACTTC. V usage is TRBV7-9 and J usage is TRBJ2-5, with D unclear. Trimming left V 1 base short and J 3 bases short, with 6 bases between. Germline-derived CDR1 and CDR2 are SEHNR and FQNEAQ (reference sequence). The CDR3 sequence is 13 residues long.